This T cell receptor (beta chain) was obtained from a study of blood T cell repertoires in COVID-19. Turning to the study itself: COVID-19 samples, acute and convalescent, were from the United States, Italy and Spain. In each case, the material was cDNA or gDNA derived from T cells, B-cell-depleted T cells, or PBMCs.

In the source study's methods: Nucleated cell number was recorded as an estimate derived from reference gene primer amplification. Using immunoSEQ multiplex PCR, the repertoire was profiled, and TCRdb retains in-frame clones only, with some absent. The V and J calls and clone size were taken over from that table, and D and trimming were inferred from the DNA. The sample shows over 150,000 clones, roughly 80% of them seen only once. What was sequenced was peripheral blood. The clonotype comes from a man between 65 and 85 years old with acute or convalescent COVID-19.

The CDR3 DNA follows: TGTGCCTGGGGAAAATCTAGCGCCAATGAGCAGTTCTTC. It translates to CAWGKSSANEQFF. The chain is built from TRBV30 and TRBJ2-1; a weak D match, TRBD2 (6 bases). Germline V gene sequence: CDR1 GTSNPN, CDR2 SVGIG (reference sequence). V was clipped by 5 bases and J by 6 bases, with 14 bases between them. The CDR3 has 13 residues.